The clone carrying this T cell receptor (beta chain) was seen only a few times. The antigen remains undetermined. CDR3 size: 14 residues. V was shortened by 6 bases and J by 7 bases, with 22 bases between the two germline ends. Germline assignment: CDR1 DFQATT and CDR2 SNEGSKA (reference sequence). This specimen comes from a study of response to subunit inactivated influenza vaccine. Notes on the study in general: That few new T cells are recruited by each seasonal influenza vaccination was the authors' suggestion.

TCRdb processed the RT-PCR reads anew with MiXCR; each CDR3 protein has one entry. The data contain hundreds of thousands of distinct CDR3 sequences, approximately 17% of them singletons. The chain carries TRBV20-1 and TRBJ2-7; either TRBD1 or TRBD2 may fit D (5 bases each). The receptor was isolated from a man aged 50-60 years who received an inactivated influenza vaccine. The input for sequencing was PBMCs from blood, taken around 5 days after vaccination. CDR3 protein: CSADPRGTLREQYF. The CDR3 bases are TGCAGTGCAGACCCCCGGGGCACCCTTAGGGAGCAGTACTTC.